Listed here are 29 T cell receptor beta chains from one sample, sequenced in a study of T cell repertoires in cytomegalovirus infection. TCRdb fed the reads into MiXCR, producing one record per CDR3 protein. The sample lists about 330,000 distinct CDR3 sequences; approximately 9.5% were seen once. The sequenced material came from PBMCs. The receptors were sampled from a human donor in good health (CMV status not recorded). Some clones in this sample may be carry-over from other donors' samples.

Only a few counts were recorded for this clonotype. The CDR3 does not close with the conserved phenylalanine or tryptophan, likely indicating a read error. The limits of the CDR3 on the DNA are not certain, so only TCRdb's listed CDR3 is given. The chain joins TRBV28 to TRBJ2-5; the D segment call TRBD1 is taken from the table without a DNA check. Germline V lookup: CDR1 MDHEN, CDR2 SYDVKM. Ends included, the CDR3 has 12 residues. The CDR3 reads CASSRDRGPVVL.

This clonotype was recorded many times. The gene calls are TRBV20-1 and TRBJ2-1, with D maybe TRBD1 (5 bases). Trimming stripped 2 bases from V and 0 bases from J, with 11 bases between. Germline loops: CDR1 DFQATT, CDR2 SNEGSKA (reference sequence). The CDR3 consists of 15 residues. DNA for the CDR3: TGCAGTGCTAGAACCCGGCAGGGCTCCTACAATGAGCAGTTCTTC. This gives the protein CSARTRQGSYNEQFF.

This clonotype occurred many times. V and J are TRBV12-3 or TRBV12-4 and TRBJ1-5, with a possible D match to TRBD1 (6 bases). Trimming removed 8 bases from V and 4 bases from J, with 15 bases in between. The CDR3 runs to 14 residues. CDR3 sequence reads: CASVGGTPNQPQHF. DNA for the CDR3: TGTGCCAGCGTCGGGGGGACACCGAATCAGCCCCAGCATTTT.

This clonotype has ten or more counts. The chain carries TRBV6-6 and TRBJ2-3; 9 bases fit TRBD2. Germline lookup yields CDR1 MNHNY and CDR2 SVGAGI (reference sequence). The CDR3 consists of 15 residues. Trimming took 6 bases from V and 5 from J; bases not matched to a gene: 9. CDR3 bases: TGTGCCAGCAGCCTTAGCGGGGGCCGTGGAGATACGCAGTATTTT. This gives the protein CASSLSGGRGDTQYF.

This clonotype was counted only a few times. The chain has TRBV2 and TRBJ2-7, with 8 bases identical to TRBD2. Trimming removed 7 bases from V and 2 bases from J; junction bases left unmatched: 10. Germline V gene sequence: CDR1 SNHLY, CDR2 FYNNEI. The CDR3 spans 15 residues. CDR3 residues: CASTEDSGVPYEQYF. The CDR3 coding sequence is TGTGCCAGCACTGAGGATAGCGGGGTACCCTACGAGCAGTACTTC.

V gene TRBV7-9 combines with J gene TRBJ2-7; the D gene is possibly TRBD2 (5 bases). The CDR3 totals 12 residues. V lost 5 bases to trimming and J lost 4 bases, with 9 bases between them. Germline CDR1 SEHNR, CDR2 FQNEAQ (reference sequence). This CDR3 is CASSQADYEQYF. The CDR3 bases are TGTGCCAGCAGCCAAGCGGATTACGAGCAGTACTTC. Using reference TRBV7-9 and TRBJ2-7 for the parts outside the CDR3, the full variable domain is DTGVSQNPRHKITKRGQNVTFRCDPISEHNRLYWYRQTLGQGPEFLTYFQNEAQLEKSRLLSDRFSAERPKGSFSTLEIQRTEQGDSAMYLCASSQADYEQYFGPGTRLTVT.

Ten or more counts support this clonotype. The chain joins TRBV20-1 to TRBJ2-2; TRBD1 matches 8 bases. This CDR3 has 16 residues. The V gene's germline CDR1 is DFQATT and CDR2 SNEGSKA (reference sequence). J gave up 4 bases and V 0 bases, and 7 bases lay outside the gene matches. The CDR3 sequence: CSARDRGTGGTGELFF. CDR3 bases: TGCAGTGCTAGAGATAGGGGAACAGGGGGCACCGGGGAGCTGTTTTTT.

This clonotype was detected a few times. The V gene is TRBV30, the J gene TRBJ2-6; D call uncertain. The V gene's germline CDR1 is GTSNPN and CDR2 SVGIG (reference sequence). The CDR3 runs to 12 residues. V lost 5 bases and J 1 base, leaving 3 bases between the germline ends. DNA of the CDR3: TGTGCCTGGGGGTCTGGGGCCAACGTCCTGACTTTC. It is translated as CAWGSGANVLTF.

This clonotype was detected a few times. The V gene is TRBV27, the J gene TRBJ1-2; TRBD1 matches 7 bases. This CDR3 has 16 residues. The V segment lost 2 bases and the J segment 0 bases; nucleotides outside the gene matches: 6. In germline, CDR1 is MNHEY, CDR2 SMNVEV (reference sequence). CDR3 in amino acids: CASSLRGQVSNYGYTF. The CDR3 coding sequence is TGTGCCAGCAGTTTACGCGGACAGGTTTCTAACTATGGCTACACCTTC.

The chain has TRBV7-2 and TRBJ1-1, with D unclear. The CDR3 runs to 16 residues. V was cut by 4 bases and J by 1 base, with 16 bases left in between. Germline V gene sequence: CDR1 SGHTA, CDR2 FQGNSA. Here the CDR3 reads CASSSRSGRGNTEAFF. The CDR3 DNA reads as TGTGCCAGCAGCTCTCGAAGTGGCCGGGGGAACACTGAAGCTTTCTTT.

This chain connects TRBV4-3 to TRBJ2-7; D perhaps matches TRBD1 (5 bases). Germline V CDR1 and CDR2: LGHNA, YSLEER. The CDR3 spans 15 residues. V was pared by 3 bases and J by 1 base, with 13 bases between. CDR3 coding DNA: TGCGCCAGCAGCCATAGGAGAGACAGATCCTACGAGCAGTACTTC. It is translated as CASSHRRDRSYEQYF.

The CDR3: CASSLTAGVEAFF. In DNA, the CDR3 is TGTGCCAGCAGCTTAACGGCCGGGGTCGAAGCTTTCTTT. The chain combines TRBV7-9 with TRBJ1-1; D call uncertain. This CDR3 has 13 residues. V lost 2 bases and J lost 8, with 12 bases in between. Germline V gene lookup returns CDR1 SEHNR and CDR2 FQNEAQ (reference sequence).

This clonotype was detected a few times. The chain carries TRBV6-5 and TRBJ2-3; no reliable D call. This CDR3 comprises 13 residues. Trimming cost V 8 bases and J 0 bases, with 9 bases left between them. Germline V CDR1 and CDR2: MNHEY, SVGAGI. CDR3 in DNA: TGTGCCAGCCGGGTAGTTAGCACAGATACGCAGTATTTT. It yields the protein CASRVVSTDTQYF.

This clonotype occurred many times. The CDR3 DNA is TGTGCCAGCAGCTTAGCACTAGGGGGGTACGAGCAGTACTTC. Translated: CASSLALGGYEQYF. The chain links TRBV7-2 to TRBJ2-7; perhaps D is TRBD1 or TRBD2 (6 bases each). From germline, CDR1 is SGHTA and CDR2 FQGNSA. V lost 0 bases and J lost 4, with 10 bases in between. The CDR3 runs 14 residues.

The table lists this clonotype with many counts. The V and J genes are TRBV12-5 and TRBJ1-1, with D unclear. Germline V lookup: CDR1 LGHNT, CDR2 FRNRAP. The CDR3 covers 14 residues. V was clipped by 1 base and J by 5 bases, with 11 bases between them. CDR3 sequence: CASGLERTVTEAFF. The CDR3 DNA reads as TGTGCTAGTGGTTTGGAACGGACCGTAACTGAAGCTTTCTTT.

This chain uses TRBV4-3 with TRBJ1-3; D unresolved. Trimming pared 1 base from V and 0 bases from J, leaving 4 bases between. The germline V gene has CDR1 LGHNA and CDR2 YSLEER. This CDR3 comprises 14 residues. The CDR3 reads CASSQGNSGNTIYF. The DNA for the CDR3 is TGCGCCAGCAGCCAAGGGAACTCTGGAAACACCATATATTTT.

This clonotype was detected only a few times. The genes are TRBV6-1 and TRBJ1-2, with TRBD1 matching over 8 bases. Germline values: CDR1 MNHNS, CDR2 SASEGT. The CDR3 is 15 amino acids. V trimming: 2 bases; J trimming: 3 bases; junction bases outside the gene matches: 5. The CDR3 reads CASSERGRGHYGYTF. DNA of the CDR3: TGTGCCAGCAGTGAACGGGGCAGGGGGCACTATGGCTACACCTTC.

The rearrangement uses TRBV7-6 and TRBJ1-2; 7 bases line up with TRBD1. V dropped 0 bases and J dropped 8; count of bases not matched to a gene: 6. The CDR3 has 14 amino acids. The germline V gene has CDR1 SGHVS and CDR2 FNYEAQ. CDR3 sequence (DNA): TGTGCCAGCAGCTTAGCGGAAGGGGGCGACGGCTACACCTTC. Translation gives CASSLAEGGDGYTF.

Details on this clonotype: A much larger clone sits a single nucleotide away, making a read error possible. This CDR3 is missing its conserved last phenylalanine or tryptophan, likely due to a read error. This chain links TRBV7-6 with TRBJ2-1; D gene uncertain. Germline V gives CDR1 SGHVS, CDR2 FNYEAQ. Between the trimmed V and J ends, which lost 5 bases and 6 bases, there was a span of 11 bases. The CDR3 extends over 13 amino acids. The DNA for the CDR3 is TGTGCCAGCAGCCCCCGCTCTACCAATGAGCAGTTCGTC. This codes for CASSPRSTNEQFV.

This clonotype was picked up a small number of times. The chain is built from TRBV6-2 or TRBV6-3 and TRBJ1-1; D is perhaps TRBD1 (6 bases). Looked up from germline, CDR1 is MNHEY and CDR2 is SVGEGT. The CDR3 contains 13 residues. V lost 6 bases and J 3 bases, leaving 11 bases between the germline ends. CDR3 amino acids: CASRSTGYTEAFF. Written as DNA, the CDR3 is TGTGCCAGCAGGTCGACAGGCTACACTGAAGCTTTCTTT.

At least ten counts were recorded for this clonotype. The V gene is TRBV7-2, the J gene TRBJ2-5; D might be TRBD1 (6 bases). The V gene's germline CDR1 is SGHTA and CDR2 FQGNSA. V was cut by 0 bases and J by 1 base, with 15 bases left in between. The CDR3 extends over 17 amino acids. For the CDR3, the DNA is TGTGCCAGCAGCTTAGCTTCCAGGGCCAGGGGCCAAGAGACCCAGTACTTC. Translated: CASSLASRARGQETQYF.

The V and J genes are TRBV6-6 and TRBJ2-3, with 7 nucleotides matching TRBD2. Germline V CDR1 and CDR2: MNHNY, SVGAGI (reference sequence). V lost 9 bases, J lost 0 bases, and 15 bases stayed unmatched. The CDR3 has 17 amino acids. CDR3 nucleotide sequence: TGTGCCAGTCGATTGGGTCGGCTAGCGGTTAGCACAGATACGCAGTATTTT. Protein: CASRLGRLAVSTDTQYF.

This clonotype was picked up many times. The chain joins TRBV6-1 to TRBJ2-4; weak D call: TRBD1 (5 bases). Germline lookup yields CDR1 MNHNS and CDR2 SASEGT. The CDR3 totals 12 residues. The V gene lost 5 bases and the J gene lost 7 bases, with 9 bases spanning the gap. The CDR3 protein is CASSPGKNIQYF. DNA of the CDR3: TGTGCCAGCAGTCCAGGGAAGAACATTCAGTACTTC.

The chain combines TRBV27 with TRBJ1-5, with D unresolved. CDR3 length equals 16 residues. With 2 bases removed from V and 3 bases from J, the gap between germline ends came to 14 bases. From germline, CDR1 is MNHEY and CDR2 SMNVEV (reference sequence). CDR3: CASSLASAGHNQPQHF. The DNA of the CDR3 is TGTGCCAGCAGTTTAGCCTCCGCCGGCCACAATCAGCCCCAGCATTTT.

V is TRBV20-1 and J is TRBJ1-2; tentatively, D is TRBD1 (6 bases). Germline CDR1 reads DFQATT; CDR2 reads SNEGSKA (reference sequence). The CDR3 spans 17 residues. Trimming cost V 7 bases and J 4 bases, with 28 bases left between them. The CDR3 here is CSVPGAGVEVSFYGYTF. In DNA form, the CDR3 reads TGCAGTGTCCCGGGGGCGGGAGTGGAAGTTAGTTTCTATGGCTACACCTTC.

This clonotype was counted only a few times. The genes are TRBV28 and TRBJ2-1, with a possible D match to TRBD1 (6 bases). V was trimmed by 8 bases and J by 9 bases, leaving 17 bases between them. The CDR3 is made up of 13 amino acids. Germline CDR1 reads MDHEN; CDR2 reads SYDVKM. Written as DNA, the CDR3 is TGTGCCAGCCGCCCTGGGGGCCTAGGTGAGCAGTTCTTC. Translating gives CASRPGGLGEQFF.

There are many counts of this clonotype. The J gene is TRBJ2-1, the V gene TRBV7-9; D gene ambiguous. The CDR3 sequence is 15 residues long. The germline CDR1 and CDR2 sequences are SEHNR and FQNEAQ (reference sequence). Trimming removed 7 bases from V and 3 bases from J, with 16 bases in between. CDR3 residues: CASTLREGVYNEQFF. For the CDR3, the DNA is TGTGCCAGCACCCTTCGTGAAGGAGTCTACAATGAGCAGTTCTTC.

This clonotype was seen ten or more times. V usage is TRBV19 and J usage is TRBJ2-2; 8 bases are a match to TRBD1. In germline, CDR1 is LNHDA, CDR2 SQIVND (reference sequence). V shed 4 bases and J 0 bases; nucleotides not matched to a gene: 4. This CDR3 contains 16 residues. CDR3 loop: CASSTLQGANTGELFF. In DNA, the CDR3 is TGTGCCAGTAGTACTTTACAGGGGGCGAACACCGGGGAGCTGTTTTTT.

This clonotype appeared many times. The V gene is TRBV28, the J gene TRBJ2-1; perhaps TRBD1 as D (5 bases). Trimming took off 6 bases at V and 7 bases at J, with 10 bases between the two ends. The CDR3 extends over 12 amino acids. The germline V gene has CDR1 MDHEN and CDR2 SYDVKM. The CDR3: CASSSDRNEQFF. The CDR3 nucleotides read TGTGCCAGCAGCTCTGACAGAAATGAGCAGTTCTTC.